This T cell receptor (beta chain) was captured by sequencing in a study of blood T cell repertoires in COVID-19. The overall study: Acute-phase and convalescent COVID-19 samples originated in the United States, Italy and Spain.

Authors' processing steps: It was from reference gene primer amplification that nucleated cell counts were estimated. Some clones are missing from TCRdb's copy, which holds only in-frame ones; the method was immunoSEQ multiplex PCR. V and J calls and clone size follow that table, whereas D and trimming were derived from the DNA. The sample yields a few hundred thousand clones, 70% to 85% seen once. The CDR3 covers 14 residues. The V gene's germline CDR1 is SGHNT and CDR2 YENEEA. V was shortened by 5 bases and J by 5 bases, with 12 bases between the two germline ends. Membership in each cohort depended on participant-reported clinical history.

Sequences were obtained from PBMCs or T cells enriched from blood (not recorded which). This receptor was identified in a man aged 35 to 55 who had recovered from COVID-19. The chain couples TRBV11-3 to TRBJ2-2, with TRBD1 as a possible D gene (6 bases). This CDR3 is CASSPQGYTGELFF. The CDR3 DNA sequence: TGTGCCAGCAGCCCACAGGGATATACCGGGGAGCTGTTTTTT.